This T cell receptor beta chain was retrieved from a study of OX40 agonist ivuxolimab in advanced cancers. Across the study: Participants, approximately 80% male, averaged approximately 60 years of age, ranging from roughly 20 to 80.

The table came from immunoSEQ multiplex PCR; TCRdb's copy has only in-frame clones and leaves some out. The sample lists around 150,000 clones; 90% were seen once. Broader study findings: Among the lowest peripheral clonal expansion occurred in 0.1-3.0 mg/kg partial responders. Average numbers of expanded clones were greater in CD8+ T cells than in CD4+.

Turning to this clone: Its antigen is not identified.

CDR3 length: 12 amino acids. Per germline, CDR1 MNHNY and CDR2 SVGAGI (reference sequence). Trimming cost V 2 bases and J 3 bases, with 4 bases left between them. The V gene is TRBV6-6, the J gene TRBJ1-2; D is unclear. This clonotype was sampled from an adult with an advanced solid tumor such as melanoma, head and neck, liver or kidney cancer. This material consisted of CD4+ or CD8+ T cells sorted from blood, taken in a trial of the OX40 agonist ivuxolimab. The CDR3 DNA follows: TGTGCCAGCAGTTACGGGGACTATGGCTACACCTTC. It codes for CASSYGDYGYTF.